This T cell receptor beta chain is drawn from a study of identifying expanded T cells in peripheral blood. The CDR3 loop spans 13 amino acids. Trimming removed 4 bases from V and 9 bases from J, with 19 bases in between. CDR1 SQVTM and CDR2 ANQGSEA come from the germline V gene. TCRdb's table, derived via immunoSEQ multiplex PCR, lists solely in-frame clones and lacks some. The sample carries some 76,000 clones, roughly 90% recorded once. Sequencing used blood. V usage is TRBV29-1 and J usage is TRBJ2-7; D is undetermined. This receptor was obtained from a person aged 18 to 75 in good health. The CDR3 is CSVGGFSYGVQYF. The CDR3 DNA is TGCAGCGTTGGTGGCTTCAGTTACGGCGTGCAGTACTTC.